This record looks at one TCR delta chain sequence and its context. TCRdb re-called the RT-PCR reads through CATT. This table holds 1,400 to 1,500 delta-chain clones, 9.5% to 15% found once. Trimming removed 3 bases from V and 3 bases from J; junction bases left unmatched: 15. The CDR3 covers 19 residues. The germline V gene encodes CDR1 GEAIGNYY and CDR2 EKD. The sample belongs to a study of gamma-delta T cells after stem cell transplantation. Sequences were obtained from gamma-delta T cells. V is TRDV2 and J is TRDJ1, with 13 positions matching TRDD3. This receptor was taken from a human donor. It is not recorded whose cells these are; they may come from a transplant donor. For the CDR3, the DNA is TGTGCCTGTGACCCTCTTCTTCCTACTGGGGGATACGCGTCCGATAAACTCATCTTT. Its translation is CACDPLLPTGGYASDKLIF.